Included here is one T cell receptor (beta chain) sequence, with context. Deletions cut 0 bases from V and 4 bases from J, with 15 bases between. Germline V gene sequence: CDR1 LGHNA, CDR2 YSLEER. The CDR3 length is 16 residues. TCR beta was sequenced from blood CD8+ and CD4+ T cells. These data belong to a study of CD8 T cells in Susac syndrome. Random hexamers were used to reverse transcribe the RNA input (about 0.5 to 1 ug). Via MiXCR, TCRdb re-called the immunoSEQ multiplex PCR reads, giving one row per CDR3 protein. This sample has around 150,000 distinct CDR3 sequences, with around 94% found just once.

The sequence derives from a human donor in good health. The sequenced sample was CD4+ T cells from PBMCs. The V call is TRBV4-3, the J call TRBJ1-2; D is ambiguous. The CDR3: CASSQDRQERVYGYTF. CDR3 bases: TGCGCCAGCAGCCAAGATAGGCAGGAACGGGTCTATGGCTACACCTTC.